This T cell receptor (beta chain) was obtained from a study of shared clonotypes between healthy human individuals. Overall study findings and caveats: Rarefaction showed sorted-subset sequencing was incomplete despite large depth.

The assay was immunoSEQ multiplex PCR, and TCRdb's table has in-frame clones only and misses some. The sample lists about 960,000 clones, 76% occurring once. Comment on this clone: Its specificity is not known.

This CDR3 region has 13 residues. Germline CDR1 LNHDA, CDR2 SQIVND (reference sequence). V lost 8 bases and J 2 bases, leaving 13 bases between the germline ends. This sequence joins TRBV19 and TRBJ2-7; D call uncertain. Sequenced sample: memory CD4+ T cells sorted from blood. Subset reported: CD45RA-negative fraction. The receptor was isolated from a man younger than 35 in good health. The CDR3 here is CASRKKGTYEQYF. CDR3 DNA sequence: TGTGCCAGTCGGAAAAAAGGAACCTACGAGCAGTACTTC.